This is a list of T cell receptor beta chains from one sample in a study of control samples from healthy donors and cancer patients. Using immunoSEQ multiplex PCR, the repertoire was profiled, and TCRdb retains in-frame clones only, with some absent. The profile covers around 190,000 clones, with around 87% appearing a single time and 1.4% taken by the ten largest. Input material: blood. Receptors originate from a woman aged 45 to 65 in good health. Each CDR3 is given without its conserved first and last residue. Fields, in order: V gene, J gene, CDR3 protein.

V: TRBV18; J: TRBJ2-7; CDR3: ASSREERGAYEQY
V: TRBV7-9; J: TRBJ1-2; CDR3: ASSRGAGEGYT
V: TRBV28; J: TRBJ1-5; CDR3: ASSQDSDRPQH
V: TRBV6-5; J: TRBJ1-5; CDR3: ASSYSDRLNQPQH
V: TRBV11-2; J: TRBJ2-1; CDR3: ASSPGAGAGNEQF
V: TRBV5-6; J: TRBJ1-6; CDR3: ASSSGQGAYNSPLH
V: TRBV7-3; J: TRBJ1-1; CDR3: ASSPRGGNTEAF
V: TRBV10-1; J: TRBJ1-4; CDR3: ASGVPGQGVRGEKLF
V: TRBV30; J: TRBJ1-6; CDR3: AWRGTTYSPLH
V: TRBV28; J: TRBJ1-5; CDR3: ASRLQGTSNQPQH
V: TRBV7-9; J: TRBJ2-5; CDR3: ASSFPSGLASTQY
V: TRBV7-3; J: TRBJ2-5; CDR3: ASRRPGEETQY
V: TRBV9; J: TRBJ2-5; CDR3: ASSVGDSGGLGETQY
V: TRBV5-1; J: TRBJ2-1; CDR3: ASSLVATSDSEQF
V: TRBV2; J: TRBJ1-1; CDR3: ASTEQGNTEAF
V: TRBV5-1; J: TRBJ2-6; CDR3: ASSLDRVDVLT
V: TRBV3-1/TRBV3-2; J: TRBJ1-3; CDR3: ASSQVLLRRSGNTIY
V: TRBV18; J: TRBJ2-1; CDR3: ASSPAGGWNEQF
V: TRBV18; J: TRBJ2-2; CDR3: ASSPRLSGDGGTGELF
V: TRBV4-3; J: TRBJ1-4; CDR3: ASSLGTGREKLF
V: TRBV4-3; J: TRBJ1-5; CDR3: ASSQDLGNQPQH
V: TRBV24-1; J: TRBJ1-5; CDR3: ARSDRAGNQPQH
V: TRBV28; J: TRBJ1-1; CDR3: ASGNEAF
V: TRBV21-1; J: TRBJ2-7; CDR3: ARFSNPGTGPLYEQY
V: TRBV7-3; J: TRBJ2-1; CDR3: ASSPFKASGQGEQF
V: TRBV19; J: TRBJ1-1; CDR3: ASSIDRWGAEAF